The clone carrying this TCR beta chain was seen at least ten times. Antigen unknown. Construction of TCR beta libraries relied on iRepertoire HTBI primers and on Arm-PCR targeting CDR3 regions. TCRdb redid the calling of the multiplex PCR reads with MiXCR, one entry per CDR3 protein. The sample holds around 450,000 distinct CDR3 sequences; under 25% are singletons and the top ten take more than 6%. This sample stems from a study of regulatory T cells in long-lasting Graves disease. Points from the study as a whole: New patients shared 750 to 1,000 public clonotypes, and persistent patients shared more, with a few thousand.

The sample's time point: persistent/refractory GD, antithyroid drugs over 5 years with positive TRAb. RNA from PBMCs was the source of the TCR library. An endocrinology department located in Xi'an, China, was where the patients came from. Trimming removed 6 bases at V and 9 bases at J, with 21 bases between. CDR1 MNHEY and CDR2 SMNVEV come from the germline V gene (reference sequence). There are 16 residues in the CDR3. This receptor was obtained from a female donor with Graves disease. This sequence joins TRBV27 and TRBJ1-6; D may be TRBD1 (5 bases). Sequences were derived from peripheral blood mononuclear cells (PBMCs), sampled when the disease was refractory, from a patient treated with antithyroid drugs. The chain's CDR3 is CASSPRKGSQGSPLHF. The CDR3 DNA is TGTGCCAGCAGCCCACGCAAAGGCTCCCAGGGTTCACCCCTCCACTTT.